The rows below give T cell receptor beta chains drawn from one sample of a study of shared clonotypes between healthy human individuals. The assay was immunoSEQ multiplex PCR, and TCRdb's table has in-frame clones only and misses some. The sample lists millions of clones; approximately 93% were seen once. The sample comprised naive CD4+ T cells from PBMCs. Receptors originate from a man aged 18-30 years in good health. Some clones in this sample may be carry-over from other donors' samples. CDR3s include the opening cysteine and the closing phenylalanine or tryptophan. D genes are given only for firm matches. Where a row states a size, it is once, few, many or the class of an expanded clone; other rows omit it.

>-|TRBJ2-7|TRBV5-1|TRBD1
CASSVGQGGEQYF
TGCGCCAGCAGCGTAGGACAGGGCGGAGAGCAGTACTTC
>-|TRBJ1-1|TRBV5-1|-
CASSLELNTEAFF
TGCGCCAGCAGCTTGGAATTGAACACTGAAGCTTTCTTT
>-|TRBJ2-1|TRBV4-1|TRBD2
CASSRREDYNEQFF
TGCGCCAGCAGCCGGCGGGAGGACTACAATGAGCAGTTCTTC
>-|TRBJ2-5|TRBV7-9|-
CASSLLVAEIQETQYF
TGTGCCAGCAGCTTACTGGTAGCGGAGATACAAGAGACCCAGTACTTC
>-|TRBJ2-5|TRBV28|TRBD2
CASSLGLAGVETQYF
TGTGCCAGCAGTTTAGGGCTAGCGGGAGTAGAGACCCAGTACTTC
>-|TRBJ1-2|TRBV6-1|-
CASSEQGMGGGYTF
TGTGCCAGCAGTGAACAGGGGATGGGTGGAGGCTACACCTTC
>-|TRBJ1-2|TRBV27|-
CASSLSRGVYGYTF
TGTGCCAGCAGTTTATCTCGGGGCGTCTATGGCTACACCTTC
>once|TRBJ2-1|TRBV19|TRBD2
CASSSLAGGFGNEQFF
TGTGCCAGTAGTTCCCTAGCGGGAGGGTTTGGCAATGAGCAGTTCTTC
>-|TRBJ2-5|TRBV10-3|TRBD2
CAMNSAGAYETQYF
TGTGCCATGAATAGTGCGGGAGCCTATGAGACCCAGTACTTC
>-|TRBJ2-7|TRBV28|-
CASSLGPDFTYEQYF
TGTGCCAGCAGTTTAGGGCCGGACTTTACCTACGAGCAGTACTTC
>once|TRBJ2-3|TRBV6-1|TRBD1
CASSDRGRATDTQYF
TGTGCCAGCAGTGACAGGGGGCGGGCGACAGATACGCAGTATTTT
>-|TRBJ2-1|TRBV5-4|-
CASSVGQSDEQFF
TGTGCCAGCAGCGTGGGACAATCGGATGAGCAGTTCTTC
>-|TRBJ2-6|TRBV6-1|TRBD1
CASRSTGSGANVLTF
TGTGCCAGCAGGTCGACAGGGTCTGGGGCCAACGTCCTGACTTTC
>-|TRBJ1-5|TRBV19|-
CASTDLGQPQHF
TGTGCCAGTACCGACCTGGGTCAGCCCCAGCATTTT
>once|TRBJ2-7|TRBV11-2|TRBD2
CASSTLLSGRLRKQYF
TGTGCCAGCAGTACGCTTCTAAGCGGGAGGCTCCGCAAGCAGTACTTC
>-|TRBJ1-4|TRBV7-9|-
CASSYPAVSNEKLFF
TGTGCCAGCAGCTACCCGGCAGTCTCTAATGAAAAACTGTTTTTT
>few|TRBJ1-2|TRBV2|-
CASSETRDNGYTF
TGTGCCAGCAGTGAGACCCGGGACAATGGCTACACCTTC
>-|TRBJ2-7|TRBV5-5|-
CASSLGDFYEQYF
TGTGCCAGCAGCTTGGGGGACTTCTACGAGCAGTACTTC
>-|TRBJ2-1|TRBV10-3|TRBD1
CAISAGQGTYNEQFF
TGTGCCATCAGCGCAGGACAGGGGACCTACAATGAGCAGTTCTTC
>-|TRBJ2-1|TRBV29-1|TRBD2
CSAVGTSGFYNEQFF
TGCAGCGCAGTCGGGACTAGCGGATTTTACAATGAGCAGTTCTTC
>-|TRBJ2-7|TRBV5-1|-
CASSRDKVYEQYF
TGCGCCAGCAGCCGGGACAAAGTTTACGAGCAGTACTTC
>-|TRBJ2-2|TRBV7-3|-
CASSSTGAGTGELFF
TGTGCCAGCAGCTCCACAGGTGCGGGCACCGGGGAGCTGTTTTTT
>-|TRBJ2-1|TRBV5-4|TRBD1
CASSPPRTGSQKSGEQFF
TGTGCCAGCAGCCCTCCCAGGACAGGGTCTCAAAAATCGGGTGAGCAGTTCTTC
>-|TRBJ1-5|TRBV10-3|-
CAISTDRGNNQPQHF
TGTGCCATCAGCACTGACCGGGGCAACAATCAGCCCCAGCATTTT
>-|TRBJ1-4|TRBV4-3|-
CASSQDPRPGLKLFF
TGCGCCAGCAGCCAAGACCCCCGACCCGGATTAAAACTGTTTTTT
>-|TRBJ1-2|TRBV18|TRBD1
CASSPGQGTYGYTF
TGTGCCAGCTCACCCGGACAGGGGACATATGGCTACACCTTC
>-|TRBJ1-5|TRBV27|TRBD1
CASSLSGDRRYSNQPQHF
TGTGCCAGCAGTCTAAGTGGGGACAGGCGGTATAGCAATCAGCCCCAGCATTTT